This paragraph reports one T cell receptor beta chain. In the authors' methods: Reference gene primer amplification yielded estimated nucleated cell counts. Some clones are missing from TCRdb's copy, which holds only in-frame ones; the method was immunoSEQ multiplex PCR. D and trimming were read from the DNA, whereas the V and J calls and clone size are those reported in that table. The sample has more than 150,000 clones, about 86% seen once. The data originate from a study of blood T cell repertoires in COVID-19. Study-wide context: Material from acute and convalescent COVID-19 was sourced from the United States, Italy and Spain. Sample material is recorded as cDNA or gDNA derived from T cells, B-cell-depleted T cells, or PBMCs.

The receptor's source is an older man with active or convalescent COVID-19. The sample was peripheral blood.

The CDR3 loop is CAISPQGHMGQPQHF. DNA of the CDR3: TGTGCCATAAGTCCACAGGGGCACATGGGACAGCCCCAGCATTTT. The chain carries TRBV10-3 and TRBJ1-5; 7 bases map to TRBD1. This CDR3 spans 15 amino acids. Per germline, CDR1 ENHRY and CDR2 SYGVKD. V was pared by 9 bases and J by 7 bases, with 15 bases of the junction left unmatched.